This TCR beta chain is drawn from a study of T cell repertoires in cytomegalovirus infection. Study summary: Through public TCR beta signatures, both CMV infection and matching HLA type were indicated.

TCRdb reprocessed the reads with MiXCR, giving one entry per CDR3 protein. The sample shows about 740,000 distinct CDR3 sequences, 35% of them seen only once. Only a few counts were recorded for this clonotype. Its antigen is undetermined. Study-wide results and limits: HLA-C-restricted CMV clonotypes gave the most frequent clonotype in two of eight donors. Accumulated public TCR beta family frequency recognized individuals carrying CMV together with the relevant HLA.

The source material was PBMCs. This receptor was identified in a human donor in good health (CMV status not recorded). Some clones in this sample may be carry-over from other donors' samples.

CDR3 DNA: TGTGCCAGCAGCTTTTCTGCGGGTGAAGCTTTCTTT. As protein: CASSFSAGEAFF. The chain links TRBV7-9 to TRBJ1-1; D gene uncertain. V was cut by 3 bases and J by 7 bases, with 9 bases left in between. CDR3 length equals 12 residues. The V gene's germline CDR1 is SEHNR and CDR2 FQNEAQ (reference sequence).